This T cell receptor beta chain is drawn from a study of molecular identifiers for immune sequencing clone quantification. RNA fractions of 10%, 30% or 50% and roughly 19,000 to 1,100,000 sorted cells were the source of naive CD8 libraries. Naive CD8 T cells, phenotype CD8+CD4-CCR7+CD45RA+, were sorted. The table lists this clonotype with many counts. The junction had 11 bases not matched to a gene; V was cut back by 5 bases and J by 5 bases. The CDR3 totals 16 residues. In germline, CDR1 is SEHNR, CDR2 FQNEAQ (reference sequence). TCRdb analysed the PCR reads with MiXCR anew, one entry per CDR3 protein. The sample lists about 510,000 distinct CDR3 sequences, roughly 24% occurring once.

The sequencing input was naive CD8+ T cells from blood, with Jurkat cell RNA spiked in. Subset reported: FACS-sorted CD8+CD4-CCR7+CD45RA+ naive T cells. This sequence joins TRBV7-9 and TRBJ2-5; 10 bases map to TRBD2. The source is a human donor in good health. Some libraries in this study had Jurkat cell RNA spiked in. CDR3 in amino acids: CASSPSASGRKETQYF. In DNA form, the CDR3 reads TGTGCCAGCAGCCCGAGTGCTAGCGGGAGAAAGGAGACCCAGTACTTC. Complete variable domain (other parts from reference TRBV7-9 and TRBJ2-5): DTGVSQNPRHKITKRGQNVTFRCDPISEHNRLYWYRQTLGQGPEFLTYFQNEAQLEKSRLLSDRFSAERPKGSFSTLEIQRTEQGDSAMYLCASSPSASGRKETQYFGPGTRLLVL.